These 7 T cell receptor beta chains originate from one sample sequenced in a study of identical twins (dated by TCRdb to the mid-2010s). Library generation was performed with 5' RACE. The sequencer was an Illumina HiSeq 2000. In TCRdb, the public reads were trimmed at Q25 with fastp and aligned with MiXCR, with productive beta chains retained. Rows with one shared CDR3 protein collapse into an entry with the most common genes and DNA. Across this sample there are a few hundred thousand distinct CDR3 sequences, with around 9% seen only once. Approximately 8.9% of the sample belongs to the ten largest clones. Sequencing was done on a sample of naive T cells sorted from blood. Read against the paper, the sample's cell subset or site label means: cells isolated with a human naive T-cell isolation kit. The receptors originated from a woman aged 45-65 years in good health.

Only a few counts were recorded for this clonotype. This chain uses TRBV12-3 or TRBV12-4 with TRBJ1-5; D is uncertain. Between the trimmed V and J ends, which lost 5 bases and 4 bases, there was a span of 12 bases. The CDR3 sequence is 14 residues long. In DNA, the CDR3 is TGTGCCAGCAGTCCTACTCGGGTAAATCAGCCCCAGCATTTT. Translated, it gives CASSPTRVNQPQHF.

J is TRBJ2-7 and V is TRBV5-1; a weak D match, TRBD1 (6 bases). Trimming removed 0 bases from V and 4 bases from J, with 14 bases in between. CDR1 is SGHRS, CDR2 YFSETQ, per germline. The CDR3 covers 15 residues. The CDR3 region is CASSLVQGVIYEQYF. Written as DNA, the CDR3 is TGCGCCAGCAGCTTGGTACAGGGAGTTATTTACGAGCAGTACTTC.

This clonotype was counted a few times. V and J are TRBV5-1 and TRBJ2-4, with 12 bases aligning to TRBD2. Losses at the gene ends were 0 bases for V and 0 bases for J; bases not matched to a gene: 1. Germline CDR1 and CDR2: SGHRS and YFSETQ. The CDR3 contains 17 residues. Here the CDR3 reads CASSLGGLAGAKNIQYF. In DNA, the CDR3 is TGCGCCAGCAGCTTGGGGGGACTAGCGGGAGCCAAAAACATTCAGTACTTC.

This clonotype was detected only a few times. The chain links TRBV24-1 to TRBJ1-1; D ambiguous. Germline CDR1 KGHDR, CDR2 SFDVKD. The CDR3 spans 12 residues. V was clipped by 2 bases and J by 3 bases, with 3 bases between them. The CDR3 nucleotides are TGTGCCACCAGTGATTGGGACACTGAAGCTTTCTTT. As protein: CATSDWDTEAFF.

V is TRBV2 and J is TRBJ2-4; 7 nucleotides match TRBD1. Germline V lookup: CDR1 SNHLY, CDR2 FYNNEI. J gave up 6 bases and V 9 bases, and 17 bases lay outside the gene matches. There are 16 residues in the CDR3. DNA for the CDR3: TGTGCCAGAACCAAGGACCAAACAGGGGACGGAAACATTCAGTACTTC. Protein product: CARTKDQTGDGNIQYF.

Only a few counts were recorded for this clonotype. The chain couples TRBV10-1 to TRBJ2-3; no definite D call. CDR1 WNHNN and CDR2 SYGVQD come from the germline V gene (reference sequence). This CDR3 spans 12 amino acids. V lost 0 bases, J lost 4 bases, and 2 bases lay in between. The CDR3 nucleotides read TGCGCCAGCAGTGAGTCGGCAGATACGCAGTATTTT. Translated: CASSESADTQYF.

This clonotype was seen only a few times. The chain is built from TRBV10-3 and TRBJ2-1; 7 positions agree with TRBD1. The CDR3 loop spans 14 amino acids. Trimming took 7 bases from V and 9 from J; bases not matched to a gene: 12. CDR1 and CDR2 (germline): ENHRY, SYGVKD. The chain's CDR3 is CAIKGTAVQSEQFF. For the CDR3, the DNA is TGTGCCATCAAGGGGACAGCGGTACAGAGTGAGCAGTTCTTC.